This TCR beta chain was sequenced during a study of breast tumors, draining lymph nodes, adjacent tissues. Regarding the study as a whole: Luminal-like breast cancer showed significantly higher tumor–nontumor repertoire similarity than basal-like. That most tumor T cells come from lymph nodes remained unproven. Tumor repertoires ranked between lymph nodes and nontumor tissue in diversity, with V and J gene preferences.

On this clonotype itself: Its antigen is still unknown.

The CDR3 has 15 amino acids. Germline assignment: CDR1 SGHTA and CDR2 FQGNSA. V gave up 5 bases and J gave up 2 bases, with 16 bases separating them. TCRdb re-called the multiplex PCR reads with MiXCR, one entry per CDR3 protein. The repertoire holds about 230,000 distinct CDR3 sequences, about a third seen once, with 1.1% to 1.5% in the top ten. Breast cancer patients provided tissue from their axillary draining lymph nodes. Sequenced: axillary lymph node tissue. The TCR sequence derives from a female donor with breast cancer. Some clones in this sample may be carry-over from other donors' samples. V usage is TRBV7-2 and J usage is TRBJ2-7; D is perhaps TRBD2 (5 bases). CDR3 protein: CASSLVLAGPYEQYF. CDR3 bases: TGTGCCAGCAGCCTCGTGCTAGCTGGGCCCTACGAGCAGTACTTC.